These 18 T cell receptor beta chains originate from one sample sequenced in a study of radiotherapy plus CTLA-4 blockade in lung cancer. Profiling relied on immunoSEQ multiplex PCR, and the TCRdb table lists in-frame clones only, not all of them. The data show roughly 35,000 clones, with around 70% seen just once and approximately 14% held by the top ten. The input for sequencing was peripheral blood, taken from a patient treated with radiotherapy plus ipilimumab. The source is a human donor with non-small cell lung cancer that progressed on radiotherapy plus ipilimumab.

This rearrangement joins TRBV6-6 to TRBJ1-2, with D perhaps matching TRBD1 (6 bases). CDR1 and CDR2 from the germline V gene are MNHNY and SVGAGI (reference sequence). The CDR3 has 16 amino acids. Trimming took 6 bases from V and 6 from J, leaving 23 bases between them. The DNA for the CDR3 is TGTGCCAGCAGGGGACCCGGGACATCAAGATCGGATGGCTACACCTTC. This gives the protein CASRGPGTSRSDGYTF.

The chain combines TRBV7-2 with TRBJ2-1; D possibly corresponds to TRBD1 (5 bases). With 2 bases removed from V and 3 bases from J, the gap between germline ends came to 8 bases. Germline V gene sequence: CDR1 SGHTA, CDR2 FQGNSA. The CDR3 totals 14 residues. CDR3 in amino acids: CASSLLDNYNEQFF. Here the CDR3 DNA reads TGTGCCAGCAGCTTACTGGACAACTACAATGAGCAGTTCTTC. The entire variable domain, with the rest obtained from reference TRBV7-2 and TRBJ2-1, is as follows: GAGVSQSPSNKVTEKGKDVELRCDPISGHTALYWYRQSLGQGLEFLIYFQGNSAPDKSGLPSDRFSAERTGGSVSTLTIQRTQQEDSAVYLCASSLLDNYNEQFFGPGTRLTVL.

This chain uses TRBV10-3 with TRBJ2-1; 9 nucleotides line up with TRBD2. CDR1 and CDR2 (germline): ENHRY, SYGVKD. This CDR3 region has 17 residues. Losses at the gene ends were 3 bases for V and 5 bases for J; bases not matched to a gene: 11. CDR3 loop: CAISDSGTSSVHNEQFF. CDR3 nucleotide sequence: TGTGCCATCAGTGATTCCGGGACTAGCAGTGTCCACAATGAGCAGTTCTTC.

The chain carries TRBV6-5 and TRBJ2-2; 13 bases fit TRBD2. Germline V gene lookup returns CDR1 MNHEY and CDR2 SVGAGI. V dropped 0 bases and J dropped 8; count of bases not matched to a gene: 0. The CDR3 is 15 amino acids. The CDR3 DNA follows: TGTGCCAGCAGTTACTCGGGACTAGCGGGGGGGGAGCTGTTTTTT. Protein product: CASSYSGLAGGELFF.

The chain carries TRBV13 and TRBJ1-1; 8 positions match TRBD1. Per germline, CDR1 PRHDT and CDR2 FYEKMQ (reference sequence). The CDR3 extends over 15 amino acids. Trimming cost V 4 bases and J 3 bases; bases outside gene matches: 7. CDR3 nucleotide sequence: TGTGCCAGCAGCTACAGGGGGTCGGGCTACACTGAAGCTTTCTTT. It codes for CASSYRGSGYTEAFF.

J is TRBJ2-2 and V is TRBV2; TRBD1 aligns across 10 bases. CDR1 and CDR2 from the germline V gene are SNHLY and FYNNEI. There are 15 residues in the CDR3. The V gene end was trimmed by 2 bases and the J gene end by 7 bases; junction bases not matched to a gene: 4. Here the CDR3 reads CASSERQGAGGELFF. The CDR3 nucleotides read TGTGCCAGCAGTGAACGACAGGGGGCGGGCGGGGAGCTGTTTTTT. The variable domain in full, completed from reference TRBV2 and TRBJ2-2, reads EPEVTQTPSHQVTQMGQEVILRCVPISNHLYFYWYRQILGQKVEFLVSFYNNEISEKSEIFDDQFSVERPDGSNFTLKIRSTKLEDSAMYFCASSERQGAGGELFFGEGSRLTVL.

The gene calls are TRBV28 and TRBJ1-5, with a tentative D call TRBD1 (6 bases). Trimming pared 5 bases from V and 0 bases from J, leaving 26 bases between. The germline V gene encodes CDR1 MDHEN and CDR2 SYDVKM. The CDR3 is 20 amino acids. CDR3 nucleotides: TGTGCCAGCAGTACCCGACAGGTAGGGTTCGAGAGCCCTAGCAATCAGCCCCAGCATTTT. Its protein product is CASSTRQVGFESPSNQPQHF.

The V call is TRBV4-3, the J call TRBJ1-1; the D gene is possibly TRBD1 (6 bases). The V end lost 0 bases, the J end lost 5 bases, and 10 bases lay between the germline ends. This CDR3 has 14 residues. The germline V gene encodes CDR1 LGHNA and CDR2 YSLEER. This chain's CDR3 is CASSQDPGVTEAFF. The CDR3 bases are TGCGCCAGCAGCCAAGACCCAGGGGTAACTGAAGCTTTCTTT.

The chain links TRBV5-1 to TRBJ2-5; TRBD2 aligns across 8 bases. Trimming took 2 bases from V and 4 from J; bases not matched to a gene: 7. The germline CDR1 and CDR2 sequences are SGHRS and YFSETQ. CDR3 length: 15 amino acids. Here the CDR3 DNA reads TGCGCCAGCAGCTTACGGGCCAGCGGGGGAGAGACCCAGTACTTC. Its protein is CASSLRASGGETQYF. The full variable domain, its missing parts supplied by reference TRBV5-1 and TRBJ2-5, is KAGVTQTPRYLIKTRGQQVTLSCSPISGHRSVSWYQQTPGQGLQFLFEYFSETQRNKGNFPGRFSGRQFSNSRSEMNVSTLELGDSALYLCASSLRASGGETQYFGPGTRLLVL.

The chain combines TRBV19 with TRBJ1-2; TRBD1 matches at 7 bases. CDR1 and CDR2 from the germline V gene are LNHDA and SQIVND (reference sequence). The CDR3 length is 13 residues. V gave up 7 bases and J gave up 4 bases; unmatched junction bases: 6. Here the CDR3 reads CASTQRTGYGYTF. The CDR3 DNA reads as TGTGCCAGTACCCAGCGGACAGGCTATGGCTACACCTTC.

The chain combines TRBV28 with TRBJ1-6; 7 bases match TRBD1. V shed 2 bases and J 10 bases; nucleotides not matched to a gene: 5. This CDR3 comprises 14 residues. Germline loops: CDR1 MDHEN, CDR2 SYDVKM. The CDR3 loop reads CASSLVTGSSPLHF. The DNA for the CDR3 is TGTGCCAGCAGTTTAGTGACAGGGAGCTCACCCCTCCACTTT. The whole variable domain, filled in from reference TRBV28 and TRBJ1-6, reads DVKVTQSSRYLVKRTGEKVFLECVQDMDHENMFWYRQDPGLGLRLIYFSYDVKMKEKGDIPEGYSVSREKKERFSLILESASTNQTSMYLCASSLVTGSSPLHFGNGTRLTVT.

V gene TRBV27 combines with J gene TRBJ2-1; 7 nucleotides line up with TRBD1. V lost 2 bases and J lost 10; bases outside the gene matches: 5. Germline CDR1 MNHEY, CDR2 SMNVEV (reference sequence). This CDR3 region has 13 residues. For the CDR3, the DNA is TGTGCCAGCAGTTTACCTTCGACAGGGGAGCAGTTCTTC. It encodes CASSLPSTGEQFF.

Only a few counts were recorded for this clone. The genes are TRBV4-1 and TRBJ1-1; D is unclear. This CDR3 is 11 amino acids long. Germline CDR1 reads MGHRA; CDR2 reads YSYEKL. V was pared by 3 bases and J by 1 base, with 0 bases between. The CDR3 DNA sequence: TGCGCCAGCAGCCAGAACACTGAAGCTTTCTTT. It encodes CASSQNTEAFF.

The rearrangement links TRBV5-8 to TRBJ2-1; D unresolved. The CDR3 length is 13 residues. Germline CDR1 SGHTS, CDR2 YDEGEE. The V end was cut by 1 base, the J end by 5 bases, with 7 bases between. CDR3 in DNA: TGTGCCAGCAGCTTGTCAGCAAACAATGAGCAGTTCTTC. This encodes CASSLSANNEQFF.

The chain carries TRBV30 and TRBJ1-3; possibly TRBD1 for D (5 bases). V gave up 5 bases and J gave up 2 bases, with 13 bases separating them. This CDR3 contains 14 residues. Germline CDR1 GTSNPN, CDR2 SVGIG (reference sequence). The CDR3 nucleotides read TGTGCCTGGTCCTTGGGGGGAGCTGGAAACACCATATATTTT. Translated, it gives CAWSLGGAGNTIYF.

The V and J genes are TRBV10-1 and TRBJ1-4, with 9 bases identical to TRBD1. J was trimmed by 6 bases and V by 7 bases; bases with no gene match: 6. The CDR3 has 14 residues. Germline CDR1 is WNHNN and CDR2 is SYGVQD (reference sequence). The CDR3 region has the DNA TGCGCCAGCAAACGGACAGGGGTTGATGAAAAACTGTTTTTT. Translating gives CASKRTGVDEKLFF.

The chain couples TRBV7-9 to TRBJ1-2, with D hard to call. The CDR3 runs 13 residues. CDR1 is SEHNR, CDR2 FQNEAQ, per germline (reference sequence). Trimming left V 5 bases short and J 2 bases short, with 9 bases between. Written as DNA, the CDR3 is TGTGCCAGCAGCCCCATGGCAAACTATGGCTACACCTTC. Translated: CASSPMANYGYTF.

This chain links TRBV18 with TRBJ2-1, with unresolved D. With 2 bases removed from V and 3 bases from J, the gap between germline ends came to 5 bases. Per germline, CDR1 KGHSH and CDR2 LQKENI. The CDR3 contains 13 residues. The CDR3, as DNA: TGTGCCAGCTCACCATGGGACTACAATGAGCAGTTCTTC. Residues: CASSPWDYNEQFF.